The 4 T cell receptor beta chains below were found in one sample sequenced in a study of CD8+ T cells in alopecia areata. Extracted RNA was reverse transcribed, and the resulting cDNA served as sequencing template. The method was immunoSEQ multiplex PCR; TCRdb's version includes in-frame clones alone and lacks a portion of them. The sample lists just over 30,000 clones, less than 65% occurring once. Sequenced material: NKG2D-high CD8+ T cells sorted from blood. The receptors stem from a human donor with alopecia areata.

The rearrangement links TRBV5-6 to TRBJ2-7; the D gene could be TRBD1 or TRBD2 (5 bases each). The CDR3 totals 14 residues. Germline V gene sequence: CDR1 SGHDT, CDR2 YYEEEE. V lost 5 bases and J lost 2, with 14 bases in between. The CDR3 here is CASRSGPATYEQYF. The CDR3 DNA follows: TGTGCCAGCAGGTCGGGACCGGCGACCTACGAGCAGTACTTC.

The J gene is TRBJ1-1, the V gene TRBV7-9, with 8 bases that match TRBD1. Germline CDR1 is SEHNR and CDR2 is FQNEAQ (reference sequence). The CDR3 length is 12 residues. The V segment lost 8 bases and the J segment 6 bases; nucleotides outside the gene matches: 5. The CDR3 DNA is TGTGCCAGCGACAGGGGAGTTGCTGAAGCTTTCTTT. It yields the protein CASDRGVAEAFF.

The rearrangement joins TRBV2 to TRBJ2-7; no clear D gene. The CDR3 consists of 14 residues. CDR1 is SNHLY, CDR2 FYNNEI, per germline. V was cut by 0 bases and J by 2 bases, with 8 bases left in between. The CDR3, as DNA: TGTGCCAGCAGTGAAGCCTTAGGAGCCTACGAGCAGTACTTC. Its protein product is CASSEALGAYEQYF.

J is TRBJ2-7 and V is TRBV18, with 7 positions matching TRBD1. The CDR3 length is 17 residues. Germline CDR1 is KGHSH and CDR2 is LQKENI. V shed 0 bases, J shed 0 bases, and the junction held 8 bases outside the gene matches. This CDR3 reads CASSPPSFGTVSYEQYF. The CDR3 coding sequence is TGTGCCAGCTCACCACCATCGTTCGGGACAGTCTCCTACGAGCAGTACTTC.